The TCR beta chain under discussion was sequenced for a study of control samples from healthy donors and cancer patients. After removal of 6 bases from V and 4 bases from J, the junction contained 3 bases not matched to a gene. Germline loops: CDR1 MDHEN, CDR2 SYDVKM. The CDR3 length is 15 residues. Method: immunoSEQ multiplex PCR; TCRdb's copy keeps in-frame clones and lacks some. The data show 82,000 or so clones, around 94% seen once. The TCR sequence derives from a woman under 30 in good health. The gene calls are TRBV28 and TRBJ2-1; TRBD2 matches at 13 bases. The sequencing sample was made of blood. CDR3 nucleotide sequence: TGTGCCAGCAGCTGGACTAGCGGGAGTTACAATGAGCAGTTCTTC. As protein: CASSWTSGSYNEQFF. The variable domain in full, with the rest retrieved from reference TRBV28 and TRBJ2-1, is DVKVTQSSRYLVKRTGEKVFLECVQDMDHENMFWYRQDPGLGLRLIYFSYDVKMKEKGDIPEGYSVSREKKERFSLILESASTNQTSMYLCASSWTSGSYNEQFFGPGTRLTVL.